This TCR beta chain derives from a study of T cell changes during pregnancy in multiple sclerosis. Libraries were prepared by immunoSEQ multiplex PCR; TCRdb keeps only in-frame clonotypes and omits some of them. Of approximately 52,000 clones listed, approximately 92% are singletons. The CDR3 loop spans 13 amino acids. Germline V gene lookup returns CDR1 SGHTA and CDR2 FQGNSA. V shed 3 bases and J shed 6 bases, with 11 bases lying between them. This specimen was CD4+ T cells from peripheral blood mononuclear cells, taken in the third trimester of pregnancy. The clonotype comes from a female donor with multiple sclerosis, enrolled in a pregnancy study. This sequence joins TRBV7-2 and TRBJ1-1; D remains unclear. CDR3 sequence (DNA): TGTGCCAGCAGCTTTGGCGGAGGAGCTGAAGCTTTCTTT. It encodes CASSFGGGAEAFF. Complete variable domain (other parts from reference TRBV7-2 and TRBJ1-1): GAGVSQSPSNKVTEKGKDVELRCDPISGHTALYWYRQSLGQGLEFLIYFQGNSAPDKSGLPSDRFSAERTGGSVSTLTIQRTQQEDSAVYLCASSFGGGAEAFFGQGTRLTVV.